Sequencing of this T cell receptor beta chain was carried out in a study of blood T cells in healthy people across ages (dated by TCRdb to 2015 to 2017). Broadly, across the study: In model experiments, roughly one uniquely barcoded TCR beta cDNA molecule per two T cells was captured by template switching. The study measured age-related changes in TCR beta repertoire diversity using deep sequencing normalized with unique cDNA molecular identifiers. The donors were divided into four age groups: young (average around 16 years), middle-aged (about 39), aged (roughly 60) and long-lived (roughly 86). To avoid experimental bias, donors of different ages were randomly spread across the sequencing lanes. Using the same blood draw, the study looked at two additional independent replicas of 1 million unique cDNA reads for two donors, one aged 18 to 30 and the other aged 80 or older. Paper-wide results and their limitations: Compared with the aged group, the long-lived group had more naive CD4+ T cells, fewer expanded clones and increased TCR diversity, a pattern suggesting age selection. Because donor CMV infection status was unknown, age-related changes in expanded clonotypes were potentially confounded. Observed TCR beta diversity per million T cells fell roughly linearly with age, and a significant reduction was already apparent by age around 40. Bulk unsorted PBMC profiling prevented conclusive comparison of naive and antigen-experienced compartments. Estimates of total diversity based on one million sequenced T cells were considered lower bounds and underestimates. A strong correlation was found between observed TCR beta diversity and the percentage of naive T cells measured by flow cytometry.

Systemically healthy Caucasian individuals from Russia, 35 to 50 in total and aged 6 to 90 years, were included as donors. Each donor gave around 9.5 milliliters of peripheral blood, collected into EDTA-treated Vacutainer tubes. Ficoll-Paque density-gradient centrifugation was used to isolate PBMCs, with at least 7 million per sample. Trizol reagent was used to extract total RNA from the PBMCs, yielding at least 5.5 micrograms per sample. The percentages of naive CD45RAhigh/CD27high T cells were determined by flow cytometry on a PBMC aliquot from every donor. The germline V gene yields MDHEN for CDR1 and SYDVKM for CDR2. The CDR3 runs 17 amino acids, cysteine and phenylalanine included. Just CDR3 DNA is preserved here, 51 bases in frame from base 1. Cut back by 3 bases and 3 bases, the V and J ends lie 20 bases apart. In its sample, this clonotype was seen a few times. Its antigen remains undetermined. No much larger clonotype is one base removed from it; base qualities were not supplied.

Library creation used 5' RACE. Sequencing instrument: Illumina HiSeq 2500. The second PCR ran for about 6 to 11 cycles and used a J-beta primer mix along with a sample-barcoded 5' primer. Each TCR beta cDNA molecule received a unique molecular identifier from a template-switch 5' adaptor carrying 12 random nucleotides. Each sample yielded at least 3 million CDR3-containing paired-end reads. First-strand cDNA synthesis was performed from all RNA using the Mint cDNA synthesis kit, with priming by a TRBC-specific oligonucleotide. Following uracil-DNA glycosylase treatment, a first 18-cycle PCR with universal primers M1SS and BC2_uni_R was performed on all cDNA. In the paper's pipeline: For normalization, 1 million high-quality reads were randomly selected from each sample, with every read carrying a distinct molecular identifier. Reads with shared molecular identifiers were discarded instead of being binned into consensus sequences. MiTCR, set to a Q25 quality threshold and the strictest error-elimination algorithm, was used for CDR3 identification, clonotype clustering and error correction. A nonparametric unseen species model with Euler transformation was used to estimate lower-bound total TCR beta diversity. The public reads were reanalyzed by TCRdb: fastp trimming at Q25, MiXCR alignment, in-frame beta chains only. Every distinct CDR3 protein forms one entry, paired with its most common genes and DNA. The V and J calls here are based on TCRdb, not the publication. The sample data list about 670,000 distinct CDR3 sequences, and less than 45% of these were observed just once. Around 30% of the sample is taken by the ten largest.

The source of this sequence is a man aged 80 or over in good health. Sequences were obtained from blood. The V and J segments used are TRBV28 and TRBJ1-2; TRBD1 is possibly the D segment (6 matching bases). The bases read TGTGCCAGCAGTTTCCCGCCAGTGGGGGGGCAGGACTATGGCTACACCTTC. It translates to CASSFPPVGGQDYGYTF.